This record concerns one T cell receptor (beta chain) sequence. What it binds is unknown. This sample is drawn from a study of molecular identifiers for immune sequencing clone quantification. As previously described, bulk TCR libraries were made using listed TCR primers. One entry per CDR3 protein results from TCRdb running MiXCR on the PCR reads. This table has approximately 590,000 distinct CDR3 sequences, over 25% appearing once. General study points: Barcodes shared by identical TCR molecules could lead to underestimated sizes of highly expanded clones.

Using 10%, 30% or 50% RNA, naive CD8 libraries were derived from roughly 20,000 to 1,000,000 sorted cells. CDR1 and CDR2 (germline): SGHVS, FQNEAQ. V lost 1 base and J lost 0, with 13 bases in between. The CDR3 is 16 amino acids. This receptor was identified in a human donor in good health. Some libraries in this study had Jurkat cell RNA spiked in. The material sequenced was naive CD8+ T cells from blood, with Jurkat cell RNA spiked in. Regarding subset: FACS-sorted CD8+CD4-CCR7+CD45RA+ naive T cells. The gene calls are TRBV7-8 and TRBJ2-7; perhaps D is TRBD1 or TRBD2 (5 bases each). Here the CDR3 DNA reads TGTGCCAGCAGCTTAGATGAGGGGAAAAGCTCCTACGAGCAGTACTTC. Its translation is CASSLDEGKSSYEQYF.